These 20 T cell receptor beta chains share one sample of origin, sequenced in a study of OX40 agonist ivuxolimab in advanced cancers. Clones were read by immunoSEQ multiplex PCR, and TCRdb kept only the in-frame ones, dropping some. The sample lists just under 80,000 clones, 89% seen once, with approximately 0.4% in the top ten. Sequenced here: CD4+ or CD8+ T cells sorted from blood, sampled in a trial of the OX40 agonist ivuxolimab. These receptors all stem from an adult with an advanced solid tumor such as melanoma, head and neck, liver or kidney cancer.

This chain connects TRBV5-1 to TRBJ1-1; no definite D call. The CDR3 runs 15 residues. Trimming left V 2 bases short and J 1 base short, with 12 bases between. Germline-derived CDR1 and CDR2 are SGHRS and YFSETQ. For the CDR3, the DNA is TGCGCCAGCAGCTTTGGCCACAGCACGAACACTGAAGCTTTCTTT. Its protein product is CASSFGHSTNTEAFF.

The chain combines TRBV5-4 with TRBJ2-2; possibly TRBD2 for D (7 bases). Germline assignment: CDR1 SGHNT and CDR2 YYREEE (reference sequence). CDR3 length: 16 residues. V lost 4 bases, J lost 3 bases, and 16 bases lay in between. CDR3 region: CASSARLGGDTGELFF. CDR3 in DNA: TGTGCCAGCAGCGCTAGACTAGGGGGGGACACCGGGGAGCTGTTTTTT.

This chain uses TRBV5-5 with TRBJ1-4; D not certain. Germline V gives CDR1 SGHKS, CDR2 YYEKEE (reference sequence). V lost 2 bases and J lost 7, with 15 bases in between. The CDR3 runs 15 residues. The CDR3 is CASSFRPEGGEKLFF. CDR3 coding DNA: TGTGCCAGCAGCTTTCGTCCCGAGGGAGGTGAAAAACTGTTTTTT.

The chain combines TRBV5-1 with TRBJ2-4, with 10 bases matching TRBD2. The germline CDR1 and CDR2 sequences are SGHRS and YFSETQ. CDR3 length: 20 amino acids. V gave up 2 bases and J gave up 3 bases; unmatched junction bases: 17. This CDR3 is CASSFSLAGALLEGKNIQYF. CDR3 in DNA: TGCGCCAGCAGCTTTTCCCTAGCGGGAGCCTTGTTAGAGGGCAAAAACATTCAGTACTTC.

The CDR3 coding sequence is TGTGCCATCAGTCCGGGGGGAGTGGGAGAGACCCAGTACTTC. It translates to CAISPGGVGETQYF. This rearrangement joins TRBV10-3 to TRBJ2-5; 7 nucleotides line up with TRBD2. The germline V gene has CDR1 ENHRY and CDR2 SYGVKD. After removal of 5 bases from V and 4 bases from J, the junction contained 7 bases not matched to a gene. This CDR3 comprises 14 residues.

The rearrangement joins TRBV12-5 to TRBJ1-1, with no clear D. The CDR3 totals 14 residues. The germline CDR1 and CDR2 sequences are LGHNT and FRNRAP. The V and J ends lost 1 base and 5 bases respectively, with 11 bases between them. The CDR3 is CASGLGVISTEAFF. DNA of the CDR3: TGTGCTAGTGGTTTGGGGGTGATCTCTACTGAAGCTTTCTTT.

In its sample, this clone was seen once. J is TRBJ1-6 and V is TRBV6-5; TRBD1 matches at 7 bases. Germline loops: CDR1 MNHEY, CDR2 SVGAGI. This CDR3 has 15 residues. V lost 7 bases and J lost 7; bases outside the gene matches: 10. CDR3 in amino acids: CASTTRDRRNSPLHF. In DNA, the CDR3 is TGTGCCAGCACCACCAGGGACAGAAGAAATTCACCCCTCCACTTT.

The chain uses TRBV27 and TRBJ1-2, with 9 positions matching TRBD1. Germline trimming cut 6 bases from V and 7 bases from J; bases unmatched to any gene: 6. CDR3 size: 13 residues. Germline V CDR1 and CDR2: MNHEY, SMNVEV (reference sequence). The CDR3 region has the DNA TGTGCCAGCAGAAAAGGACAGGGGCTTGGCTACACCTTC. It specifies CASRKGQGLGYTF.

The chain joins TRBV12-1 to TRBJ2-2; the table's D call of TRBD1 was not tested on the DNA. TRBV12-1 is flagged as a pseudogene. The CDR3 is 14 amino acids. CDR3: CASSSGQGAGELFF. Here the CDR3 DNA reads TGTGCCAGCAGCTCAGGACAGGGGGCCGGGGAGCTGTTTTTT.

The V gene is TRBV6-5, the J gene TRBJ2-7; 9 nucleotides line up with TRBD2. The CDR3 length is 15 residues. V trimming: 6 bases; J trimming: 4 bases; junction bases outside the gene matches: 10. The germline CDR1 and CDR2 sequences are MNHEY and SVGAGI. CDR3 in DNA: TGTGCCAGCAGACGGGTGCGGGAGGGCCGATACGAGCAGTACTTC. It yields the protein CASRRVREGRYEQYF.

The chain has TRBV7-9 and TRBJ1-6; 8 bases match TRBD1. The CDR3 has 15 residues. Germline CDR1 and CDR2: SEHNR and FQNEAQ (reference sequence). J was trimmed by 7 bases and V by 7 bases; bases with no gene match: 9. CDR3 sequence (DNA): TGTGCCAGCACCCTACCGGGACAGGAAAATTCACCCCTCCACTTT. Its translation is CASTLPGQENSPLHF.

The genes are TRBV5-4 and TRBJ2-1; D uncertain. Germline V gene sequence: CDR1 SGHNT, CDR2 YYREEE (reference sequence). The germline V and J ends were trimmed by 5 bases and 7 bases, with 22 bases remaining between them. CDR3 length equals 16 residues. The CDR3 sequence is CASSFGNNLAANEQFF. The CDR3 DNA reads as TGTGCCAGCAGTTTTGGGAATAACCTGGCGGCGAATGAGCAGTTCTTC.

This chain joins TRBV28 and TRBJ1-3, with 7 bases fitting TRBD1. J lost 2 bases, V lost 1 base, and 8 bases had no gene match. CDR3 length equals 17 residues. Germline CDR1 is MDHEN and CDR2 is SYDVKM. The CDR3 here is CASSLSGTDFTGNTIYF. The CDR3 DNA is TGTGCCAGCAGTTTATCTGGGACAGACTTTACTGGAAACACCATATATTTT.

This rearrangement joins TRBV11-3 to TRBJ2-2; 8 nucleotides align to TRBD2. After removal of 2 bases from V and 1 base from J, the junction contained 3 bases not matched to a gene. CDR3 size: 16 residues. CDR1 and CDR2 from the germline V gene are SGHNT and YENEEA. Here the CDR3 DNA reads TGTGCCAGCAGCTTAATGGCGGGAGGGAACACCGGGGAGCTGTTTTTT. It codes for CASSLMAGGNTGELFF.

V and J are TRBV6-5 and TRBJ2-1; 11 bases map to TRBD2. The V segment lost 6 bases and the J segment 6 bases; nucleotides outside the gene matches: 7. Germline V gene sequence: CDR1 MNHEY, CDR2 SVGAGI. The CDR3 sequence is 15 residues long. In DNA form, the CDR3 reads TGTGCCAGCAGGGGGACTAGCGGACAATTCAATGAGCAGTTCTTC. Translation: CASRGTSGQFNEQFF.

This chain links TRBV7-2 with TRBJ2-1; perhaps TRBD1 as D (6 bases). V lost 4 bases, J lost 6 bases, and 19 bases lay in between. The germline V gene has CDR1 SGHTA and CDR2 FQGNSA. The CDR3 loop spans 16 amino acids. Here the CDR3 DNA reads TGTGCCAGCAGCTCACCCGGTCTCAGGGGATTCAATGAGCAGTTCTTC. Translated, it gives CASSSPGLRGFNEQFF.

The chain has TRBV5-1 and TRBJ1-1, with no clear D. The germline V gene has CDR1 SGHRS and CDR2 YFSETQ. There are 15 residues in the CDR3. Trimming took 3 bases from V and 6 from J, leaving 18 bases between them. In DNA, the CDR3 is TGCGCCAGCAGCTCGGCCCAGGCGGGGAGTGCTGAAGCTTTCTTT. Amino acids: CASSSAQAGSAEAFF.

V gene TRBV10-3 combines with J gene TRBJ1-2; D is uncertain. Trimming took off 3 bases at V and 4 bases at J, with 9 bases between the two ends. This CDR3 has 13 residues. CDR1 is ENHRY and CDR2 is SYGVKD in the germline V gene. The CDR3 DNA reads as TGTGCCATCAGTGATAGCAAGATCTATGGCTACACCTTC. It is translated as CAISDSKIYGYTF.

The chain couples TRBV7-2 to TRBJ2-5; a possible D gene is TRBD2 (5 bases). Germline-derived CDR1 and CDR2 are SGHTA and FQGNSA. Deletions cut 2 bases from V and 2 bases from J, with 12 bases between. The CDR3 has 15 residues. The CDR3 sequence: CASSLRPPGQETQYF. The CDR3 bases are TGTGCCAGCAGCTTACGGCCTCCGGGGCAAGAGACCCAGTACTTC.

The chain is built from TRBV10-3 and TRBJ2-7; D could derive from TRBD1 or TRBD2 (5 bases each). This CDR3 is built from 13 residues. V was pared by 0 bases and J by 13 bases, with 16 bases between. Germline CDR1 reads ENHRY; CDR2 reads SYGVKD. The CDR3, as DNA: TGTGCCATCAGTGAGTCCGGGAATAAGTGGGGCTACTTC. Protein: CAISESGNKWGYF.